This T cell receptor beta chain is drawn from a study of regulatory T cells in long-lasting Graves disease. Germline V gene lookup returns CDR1 MDHEN and CDR2 SYDVKM. Trimming left V 3 bases short and J 11 bases short, with 16 bases between. The CDR3 consists of 13 residues. CDR3-region Arm-PCR and iRepertoire HTBI primers produced the TCR beta libraries. TCRdb independently ran MiXCR on the multiplex PCR reads; one entry per CDR3 protein. The data contain 320,000 or so distinct CDR3 sequences, 18% of them singletons. The time point denotes: newly diagnosed GD, antithyroid drugs for less than 3 months. Extracted PBMC RNA gave rise to the TCR library. This clonotype was seen only a few times.

Sequenced here: peripheral blood mononuclear cells (PBMCs), sampled at new diagnosis, from a patient treated with antithyroid drugs. This receptor was obtained from a female donor with Graves disease. The chain uses TRBV28 and TRBJ1-1; perhaps TRBD1 as D (6 bases). The CDR3 region is CASSLSSGETAFF. The CDR3 bases are TGTGCCAGCAGTTTGTCCTCAGGGGAAACGGCTTTCTTT.